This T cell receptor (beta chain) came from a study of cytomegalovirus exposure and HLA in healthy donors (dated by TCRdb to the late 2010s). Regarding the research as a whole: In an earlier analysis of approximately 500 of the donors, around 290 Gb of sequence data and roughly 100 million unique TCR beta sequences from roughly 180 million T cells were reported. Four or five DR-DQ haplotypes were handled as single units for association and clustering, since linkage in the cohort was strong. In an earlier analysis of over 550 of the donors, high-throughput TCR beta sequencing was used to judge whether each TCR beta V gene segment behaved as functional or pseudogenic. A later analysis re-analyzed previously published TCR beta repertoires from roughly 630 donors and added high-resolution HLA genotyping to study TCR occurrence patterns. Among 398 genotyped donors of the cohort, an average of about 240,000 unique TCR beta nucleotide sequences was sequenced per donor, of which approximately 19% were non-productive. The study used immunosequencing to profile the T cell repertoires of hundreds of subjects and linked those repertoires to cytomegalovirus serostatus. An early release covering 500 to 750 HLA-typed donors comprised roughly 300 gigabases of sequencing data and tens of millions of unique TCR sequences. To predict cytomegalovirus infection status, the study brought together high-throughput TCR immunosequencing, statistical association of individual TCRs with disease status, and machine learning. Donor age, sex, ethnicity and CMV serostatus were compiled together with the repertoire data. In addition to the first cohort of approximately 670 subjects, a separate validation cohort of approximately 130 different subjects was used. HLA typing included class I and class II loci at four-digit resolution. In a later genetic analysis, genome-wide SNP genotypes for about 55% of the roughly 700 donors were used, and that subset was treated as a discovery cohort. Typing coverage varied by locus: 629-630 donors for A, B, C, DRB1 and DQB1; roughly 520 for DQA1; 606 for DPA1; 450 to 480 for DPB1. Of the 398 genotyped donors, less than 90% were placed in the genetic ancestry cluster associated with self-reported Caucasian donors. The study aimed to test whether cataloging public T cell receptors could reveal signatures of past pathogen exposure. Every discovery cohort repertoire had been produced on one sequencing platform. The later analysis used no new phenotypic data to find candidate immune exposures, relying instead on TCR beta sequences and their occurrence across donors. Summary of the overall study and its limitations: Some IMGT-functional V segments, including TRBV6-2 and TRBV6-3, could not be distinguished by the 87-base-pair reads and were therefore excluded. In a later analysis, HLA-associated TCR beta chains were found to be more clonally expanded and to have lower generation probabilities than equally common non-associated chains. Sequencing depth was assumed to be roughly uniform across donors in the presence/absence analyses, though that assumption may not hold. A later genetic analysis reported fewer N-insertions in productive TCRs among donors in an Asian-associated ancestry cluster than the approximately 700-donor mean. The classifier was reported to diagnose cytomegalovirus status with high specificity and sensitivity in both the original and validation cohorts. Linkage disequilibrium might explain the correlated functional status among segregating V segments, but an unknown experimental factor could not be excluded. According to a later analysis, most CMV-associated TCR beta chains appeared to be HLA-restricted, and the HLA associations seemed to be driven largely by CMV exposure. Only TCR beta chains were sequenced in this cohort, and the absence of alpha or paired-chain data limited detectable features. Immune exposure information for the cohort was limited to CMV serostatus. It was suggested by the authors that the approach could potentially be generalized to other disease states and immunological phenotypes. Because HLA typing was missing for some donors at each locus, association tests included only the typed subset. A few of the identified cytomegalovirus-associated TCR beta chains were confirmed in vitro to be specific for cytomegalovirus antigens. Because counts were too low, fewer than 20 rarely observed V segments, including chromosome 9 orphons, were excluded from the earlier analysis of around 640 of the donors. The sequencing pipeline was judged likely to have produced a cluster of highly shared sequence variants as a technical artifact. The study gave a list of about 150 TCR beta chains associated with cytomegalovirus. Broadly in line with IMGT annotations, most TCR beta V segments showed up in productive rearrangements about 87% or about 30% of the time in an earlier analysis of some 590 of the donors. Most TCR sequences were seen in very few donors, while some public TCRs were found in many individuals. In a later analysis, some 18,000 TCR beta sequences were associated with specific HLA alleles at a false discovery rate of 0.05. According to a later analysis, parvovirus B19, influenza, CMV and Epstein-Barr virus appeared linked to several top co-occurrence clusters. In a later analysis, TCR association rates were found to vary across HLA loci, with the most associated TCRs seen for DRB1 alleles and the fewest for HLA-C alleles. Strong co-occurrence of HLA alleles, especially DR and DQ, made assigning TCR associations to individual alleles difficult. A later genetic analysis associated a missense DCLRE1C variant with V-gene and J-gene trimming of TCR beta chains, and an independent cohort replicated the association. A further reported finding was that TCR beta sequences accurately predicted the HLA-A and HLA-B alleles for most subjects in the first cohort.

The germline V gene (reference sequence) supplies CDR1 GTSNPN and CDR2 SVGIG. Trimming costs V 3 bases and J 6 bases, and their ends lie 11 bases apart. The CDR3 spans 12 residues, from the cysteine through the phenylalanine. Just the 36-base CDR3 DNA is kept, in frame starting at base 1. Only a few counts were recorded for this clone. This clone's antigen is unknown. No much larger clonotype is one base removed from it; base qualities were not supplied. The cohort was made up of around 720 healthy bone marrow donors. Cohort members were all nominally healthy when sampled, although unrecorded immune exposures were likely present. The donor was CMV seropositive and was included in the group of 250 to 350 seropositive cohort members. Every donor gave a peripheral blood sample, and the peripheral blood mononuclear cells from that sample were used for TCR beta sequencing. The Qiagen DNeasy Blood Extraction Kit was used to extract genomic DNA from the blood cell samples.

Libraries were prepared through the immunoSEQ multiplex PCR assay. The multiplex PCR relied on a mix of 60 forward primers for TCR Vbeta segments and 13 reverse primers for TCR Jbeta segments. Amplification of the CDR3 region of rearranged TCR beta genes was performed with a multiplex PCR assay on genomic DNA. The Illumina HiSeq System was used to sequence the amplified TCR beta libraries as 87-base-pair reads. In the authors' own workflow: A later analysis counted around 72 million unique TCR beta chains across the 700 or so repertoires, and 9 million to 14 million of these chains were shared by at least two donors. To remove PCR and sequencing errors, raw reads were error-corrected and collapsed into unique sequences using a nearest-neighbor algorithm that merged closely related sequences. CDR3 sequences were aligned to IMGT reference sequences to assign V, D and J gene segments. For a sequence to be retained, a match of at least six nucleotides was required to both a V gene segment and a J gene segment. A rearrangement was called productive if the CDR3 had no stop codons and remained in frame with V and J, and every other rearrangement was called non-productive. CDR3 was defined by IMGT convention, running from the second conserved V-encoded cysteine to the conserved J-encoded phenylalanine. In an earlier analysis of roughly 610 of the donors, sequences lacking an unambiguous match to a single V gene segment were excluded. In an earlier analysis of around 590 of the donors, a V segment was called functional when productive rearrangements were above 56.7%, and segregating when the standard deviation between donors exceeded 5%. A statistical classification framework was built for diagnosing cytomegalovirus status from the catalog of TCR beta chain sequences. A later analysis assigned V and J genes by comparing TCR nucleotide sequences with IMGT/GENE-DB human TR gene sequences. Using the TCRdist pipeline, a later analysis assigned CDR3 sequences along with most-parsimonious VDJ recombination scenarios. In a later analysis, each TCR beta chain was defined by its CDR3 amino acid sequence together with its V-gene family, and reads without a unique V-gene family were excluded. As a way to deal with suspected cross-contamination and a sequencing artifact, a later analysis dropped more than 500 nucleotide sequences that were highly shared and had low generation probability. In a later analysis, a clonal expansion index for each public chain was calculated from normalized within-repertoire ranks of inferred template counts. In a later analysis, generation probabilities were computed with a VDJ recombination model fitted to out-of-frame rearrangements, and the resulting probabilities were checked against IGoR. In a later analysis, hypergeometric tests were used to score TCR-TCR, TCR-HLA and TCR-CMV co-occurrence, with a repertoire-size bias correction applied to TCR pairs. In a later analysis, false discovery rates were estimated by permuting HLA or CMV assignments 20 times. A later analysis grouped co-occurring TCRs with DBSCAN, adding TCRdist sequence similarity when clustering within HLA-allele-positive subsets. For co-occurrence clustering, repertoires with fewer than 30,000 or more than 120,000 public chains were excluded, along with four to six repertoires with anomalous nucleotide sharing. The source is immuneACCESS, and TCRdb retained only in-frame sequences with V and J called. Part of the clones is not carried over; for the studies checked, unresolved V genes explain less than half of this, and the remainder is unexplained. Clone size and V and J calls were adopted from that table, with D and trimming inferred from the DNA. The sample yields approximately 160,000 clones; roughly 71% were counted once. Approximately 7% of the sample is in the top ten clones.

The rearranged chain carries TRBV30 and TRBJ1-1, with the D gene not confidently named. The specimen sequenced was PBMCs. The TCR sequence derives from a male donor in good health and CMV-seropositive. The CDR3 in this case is CAWSHGEAEAFF. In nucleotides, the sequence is TGTGCCTGGAGCCACGGGGAGGCTGAAGCTTTCTTT.